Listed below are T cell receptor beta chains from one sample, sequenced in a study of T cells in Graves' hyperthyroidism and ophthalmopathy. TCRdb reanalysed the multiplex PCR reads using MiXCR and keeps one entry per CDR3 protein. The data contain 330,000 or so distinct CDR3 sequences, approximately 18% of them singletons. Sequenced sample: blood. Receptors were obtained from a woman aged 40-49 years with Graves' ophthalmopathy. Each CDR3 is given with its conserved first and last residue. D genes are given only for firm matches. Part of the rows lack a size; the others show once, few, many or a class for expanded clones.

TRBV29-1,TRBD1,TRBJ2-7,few,TGCAGCGTTGAATTTCCGGGACAGGCAACCTACGAGCAGTACTTC,CSVEFPGQATYEQYF
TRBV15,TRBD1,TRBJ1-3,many,TGTGCAACCGAAAAGGGCAGGGGGCCTGGAAACACCATATATTTT,CATEKGRGPGNTIYF
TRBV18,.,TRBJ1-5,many,TGTGCCAGCTCACTTGGACCAGGTAGCAATCAGCCCCAGCATTTT,CASSLGPGSNQPQHF
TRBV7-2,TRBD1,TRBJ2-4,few,TGTGCCAGCAGCTTAGCGACAGGGGTGAACATTCAGTACTTC,CASSLATGVNIQYF
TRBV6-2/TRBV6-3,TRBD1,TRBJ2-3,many,TGTGCCAGCAGTCCCGGGACAGGAGCCGATACGCAGTATTTT,CASSPGTGADTQYF
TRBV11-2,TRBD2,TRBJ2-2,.,TGTGCCAGCAGCTTAGAGGGGGCGGGAGGTTCGACCACCGGGGAGCTGTTTTTT,CASSLEGAGGSTTGELFF
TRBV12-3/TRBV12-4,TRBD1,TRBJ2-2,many,TGTGCCAGCAGTCGAAACAGGGGTGCCGGGGAGCTGTTTTTT,CASSRNRGAGELFF
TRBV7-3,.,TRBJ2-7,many,TGTGCCAGCAGCCCCGATACAGGGTTTGAGCAGTACTTC,CASSPDTGFEQYF
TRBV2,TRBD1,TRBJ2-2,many,TGTGCCACCGCGATGGTCGGGACAGGGTTAACCGGGGAGCTGTTTTTT,CATAMVGTGLTGELFF
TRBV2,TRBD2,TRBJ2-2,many,TGTGCCAGCACGCCGACTAGCGCTAACACCGGGGAGCTGTTTTTT,CASTPTSANTGELFF
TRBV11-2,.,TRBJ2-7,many,TGTGCCAGCAGCTTAGATGGGGGCGGGGCCCAATCTTACGAGCAGTACTTC,CASSLDGGGAQSYEQYF
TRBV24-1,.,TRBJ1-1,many,TGTGCCACCCAAAAGTGGGCCCTGAACACTGAAGCTTTCTTT,CATQKWALNTEAFF
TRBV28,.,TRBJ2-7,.,TGTGCCAGCAGTTTGCTAGGGGCTCTCTCCTACGAGCAGTACTTC,CASSLLGALSYEQYF
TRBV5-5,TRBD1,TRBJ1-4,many,TGTGCCAGCAGCTTTACAGGGGACACTAATGAAAAACTGTTTTTT,CASSFTGDTNEKLFF
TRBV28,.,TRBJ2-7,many,TGTGCCAGCAGTTTAGGGTACCGGGGGCGAGGGGAGCAGTACTTC,CASSLGYRGRGEQYF
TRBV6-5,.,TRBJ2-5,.,TGTGCCAGCAGTTACTCAAAAGGGCCGAGGGGGACCCAGTACTTC,CASSYSKGPRGTQYF
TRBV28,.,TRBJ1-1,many,TGTGCCAGCTGGGGAGGGACACCATCTATGAACACTGAAGCTTTCTTT,CASWGGTPSMNTEAFF
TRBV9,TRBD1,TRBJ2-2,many,TGTGCCAGCAACAGGGGGCGGATGAGTACCGGGGAGCTGTTTTTT,CASNRGRMSTGELFF
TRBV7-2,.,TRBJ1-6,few,TGTGCCAGCTCACTTCTTGATCAAGGGTCACCCCTCCACTTT,CASSLLDQGSPLHF
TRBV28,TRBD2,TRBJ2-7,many,TGTGCCAGCAGTTCTCCTCTAGCGGGAGGGTACGAGCAGTACTTC,CASSSPLAGGYEQYF
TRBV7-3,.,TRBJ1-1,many,TGTGCCAGCAGCCCCGGGGGGGGAATGAACACTGAAGCTTTCTTT,CASSPGGGMNTEAFF
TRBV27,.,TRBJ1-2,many,TGTGCCAGCAGTTTAAGACGGGGGGCACAGGGCTATGGCTACACCTTC,CASSLRRGAQGYGYTF
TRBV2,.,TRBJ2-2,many,TGTGCCAGCAGTACAGGGGGGGGCACCGGGGAGCTGTTTTTT,CASSTGGGTGELFF
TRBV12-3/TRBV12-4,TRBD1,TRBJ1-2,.,TGTGCCAGCAGCTCGGGACAGGGCTACACCTTC,CASSSGQGYTF
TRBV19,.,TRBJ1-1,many,TGTGCCAGTAAGCAGGGTGCTAGCAGCTTCTTT,CASKQGASSFF
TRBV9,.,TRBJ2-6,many,TGTGCCAGCAGCCTTCAGGGTTCTGGGGCCAACGTCCTGACTTTC,CASSLQGSGANVLTF
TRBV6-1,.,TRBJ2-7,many,TGTGCCAGCCGCCCGGGACAATACGAGCAGTACTTC,CASRPGQYEQYF
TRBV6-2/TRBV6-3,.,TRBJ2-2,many,TGTGCCAGCAGTTACTCTTCGAACACCGGGGAGCTGTTTTTT,CASSYSSNTGELFF
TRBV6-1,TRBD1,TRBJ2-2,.,TGTGCCAGCAGTGACAGACAGGGGGGAACCGGGGAGCTGTTTTTT,CASSDRQGGTGELFF